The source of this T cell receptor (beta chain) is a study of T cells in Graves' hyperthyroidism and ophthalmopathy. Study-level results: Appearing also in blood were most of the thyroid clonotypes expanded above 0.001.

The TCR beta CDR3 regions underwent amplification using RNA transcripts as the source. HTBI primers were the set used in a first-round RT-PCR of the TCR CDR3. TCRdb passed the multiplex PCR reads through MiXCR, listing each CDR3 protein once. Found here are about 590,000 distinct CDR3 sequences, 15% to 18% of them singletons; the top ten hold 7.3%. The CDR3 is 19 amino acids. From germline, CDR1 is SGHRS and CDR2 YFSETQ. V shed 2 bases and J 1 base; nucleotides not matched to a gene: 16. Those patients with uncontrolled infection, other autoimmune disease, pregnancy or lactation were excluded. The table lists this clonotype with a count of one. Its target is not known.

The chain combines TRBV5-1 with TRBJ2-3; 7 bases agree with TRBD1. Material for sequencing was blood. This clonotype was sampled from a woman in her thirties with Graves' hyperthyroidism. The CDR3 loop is CASSLYRDSHSLGTDTQYF. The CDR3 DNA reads TGCGCCAGCAGCTTATACCGGGACAGCCATTCTCTCGGCACAGATACGCAGTATTTT. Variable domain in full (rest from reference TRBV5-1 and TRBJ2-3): KAGVTQTPRYLIKTRGQQVTLSCSPISGHRSVSWYQQTPGQGLQFLFEYFSETQRNKGNFPGRFSGRQFSNSRSEMNVSTLELGDSALYLCASSLYRDSHSLGTDTQYFGPGTRLTVL.